The next 15 T cell receptor beta chains were all read from a single sample in a study of T-cell reconstitution after alpha-beta-depleted transplantation in children. A TCRbeta library incorporating unique molecular identifiers was prepared. TCRdb re-called the PCR reads through MiXCR, storing one row per CDR3 protein. The sample lists about 640,000 distinct CDR3 sequences, 13% occurring once. The source material was PBMCs, mostly from graft donor cells, sampled 360 days after TCRalphabeta/CD19-depleted stem cell transplant. The receptors derive from a male patient younger than 18 who had a stem cell transplant for acute myeloid leukemia, so the T cells may come from the graft donor.

The V call is TRBV28, the J call TRBJ2-1, with 15 bases aligning to TRBD2. The J segment lost 7 bases and the V segment lost 6 bases, leaving 7 bases of the junction unmatched. Germline-derived CDR1 and CDR2 are MDHEN and SYDVKM. There are 16 residues in the CDR3. The DNA for the CDR3 is TGTGCCAGCAGCTCCCCCGGGACTAGCGGGAGGAATGAGCAGTTCTTC. It translates to CASSSPGTSGRNEQFF. The whole variable domain, filled in from reference TRBV28 and TRBJ2-1, reads DVKVTQSSRYLVKRTGEKVFLECVQDMDHENMFWYRQDPGLGLRLIYFSYDVKMKEKGDIPEGYSVSREKKERFSLILESASTNQTSMYLCASSSPGTSGRNEQFFGPGTRLTVL.

This clonotype occurred a few times. V usage is TRBV28 and J usage is TRBJ2-7, with TRBD2 as a possible D gene (5 bases). Trimming took 8 bases from V and 2 from J, leaving 16 bases between them. The CDR3 is made up of 14 amino acids. Germline V gives CDR1 MDHEN, CDR2 SYDVKM. The chain's CDR3 is CASLSLGVPYEQYF. As DNA, the CDR3 is TGTGCCAGCCTAAGCCTCGGGGTCCCCTACGAGCAGTACTTC.

V usage is TRBV12-3 or TRBV12-4 and J usage is TRBJ2-1; D unresolved. V dropped 2 bases and J dropped 10 bases, with 18 bases sitting between them. The CDR3 is made up of 15 amino acids. This CDR3 reads CASSLRAEVYEEQFF. The CDR3 DNA sequence: TGTGCCAGCAGTTTACGAGCAGAGGTGTATGAAGAGCAGTTCTTC.

A word on this clonotype: At one boundary the junction diverges from the germline segment, which might be a read error. The chain is built from TRBV7-7 and TRBJ2-6; D not resolved. The CDR3 consists of 16 residues. Germline V gene sequence: CDR1 SSHAT, CDR2 FNYEAQ (reference sequence). The CDR3: CASSLEEGGGANVLTF. In nucleotides, the CDR3 is TGTGCTAGCAGCTTAGAAGAAGGTGGTGGGGCCAACGTCCTGACTTTC. The entire variable domain, with the rest obtained from reference TRBV7-7 and TRBJ2-6, is as follows: GAGVSQSPRYKVTKRGQDVTLRCDPISSHATLYWYQQALGQGPEFLTYFNYEAQPDKSGLPSDRFSAERPEGSISTLTIQRTEQRDSAMYRCASSLEEGGGANVLTFGAGSRLTVL.

This clonotype has only a few counts. The V and J genes are TRBV28 and TRBJ2-7; perhaps TRBD1 as D (5 bases). This CDR3 region has 16 residues. V was pared by 4 bases and J by 1 base, with 17 bases between. The germline CDR1 and CDR2 sequences are MDHEN and SYDVKM. CDR3 in DNA: TGTGCCAGCAGTTCCCAAGGGTGGCCAGGGTCCTACGAGCAGTACTTC. As protein: CASSSQGWPGSYEQYF.

The chain has TRBV7-9 and TRBJ1-2; perhaps TRBD1 as D (5 bases). Germline V gene lookup returns CDR1 SEHNR and CDR2 FQNEAQ (reference sequence). The CDR3 is 15 amino acids. Trimming stripped 5 bases from V and 8 bases from J, with 21 bases between. The CDR3 DNA reads as TGTGCCAGCAGCGCAAGTAACGCAGGGACTTGGGGCTACACCTTC. It specifies CASSASNAGTWGYTF.

This clonotype has more than one count but fewer than ten. The rearrangement joins TRBV20-1 to TRBJ2-3; 7 bases match TRBD1. Germline trimming cut 3 bases from V and 7 bases from J; bases unmatched to any gene: 10. Per germline, CDR1 DFQATT and CDR2 SNEGSKA (reference sequence). The CDR3 covers 14 residues. The DNA for the CDR3 is TGCAGTGCTAGCGACAGGGTGGTGGGAAATACGCAGTATTTT. This translates into CSASDRVVGNTQYF.

The chain is built from TRBV30 and TRBJ2-1, with D hard to call. The V gene's germline CDR1 is GTSNPN and CDR2 SVGIG (reference sequence). The CDR3 consists of 14 residues. Trimming shortened V by 0 bases and J by 7 bases, and 13 bases separated the two germline ends. The CDR3 spells CAWSVPHFWNEQFF. In DNA form, the CDR3 reads TGTGCCTGGAGTGTACCTCACTTTTGGAATGAGCAGTTCTTC.

CDR3 protein: CARSRTYEQYF. The CDR3 DNA reads TGTGCCAGGTCTAGGACGTACGAGCAGTACTTC. The genes are TRBV9 and TRBJ2-7; D uncertain. This CDR3 region has 11 residues. V was shortened by 8 bases and J by 4 bases, with 10 bases between the two germline ends. The germline V gene encodes CDR1 SGDLS and CDR2 YYNGEE.

The table lists this clonotype with many counts. The CDR3 spells CASSPRGGNPTGELFF. Here the CDR3 DNA reads TGTGCCAGCAGCCCTCGAGGGGGGAATCCTACCGGGGAGCTGTTTTTT. The gene calls are TRBV5-5 and TRBJ2-2; the D gene could be TRBD1 or TRBD2 (6 bases each). CDR1 is SGHKS, CDR2 YYEKEE, per germline (reference sequence). This CDR3 comprises 16 residues. V lost 4 bases and J 5 bases, leaving 18 bases between the germline ends.

This clonotype was seen a handful of times. Here the CDR3 DNA reads TGTGCCAGCAGCTCCCTCGGGCGGGAGCTGAACACCGGGGAGCTGTTTTTT. It translates to CASSSLGRELNTGELFF. The rearrangement uses TRBV7-9 and TRBJ2-2, with 7 bases that match TRBD2. The germline CDR1 and CDR2 sequences are SEHNR and FQNEAQ (reference sequence). The CDR3 spans 17 residues. After removal of 4 bases from V and 1 base from J, the junction contained 9 bases not matched to a gene.

The chain joins TRBV19 to TRBJ2-7; D might be TRBD1 (7 bases). Germline values: CDR1 LNHDA, CDR2 SQIVND (reference sequence). This CDR3 is 13 amino acids long. V was clipped by 11 bases and J by 2 bases, with 16 bases between them. CDR3 in DNA: TGTGCCGCAAACAGGGGACTTGCCTACGAGCAGTACTTC. It specifies CAANRGLAYEQYF.

Points on this clonotype: The CDR3 does not end in the conserved phenylalanine or tryptophan, so this is likely a read error. The V call is TRBV5-1, the J call TRBJ1-6; the D gene is possibly TRBD1 (5 bases). Trimming shortened V by 0 bases and J by 7 bases, and 14 bases separated the two germline ends. The CDR3 has 16 residues. Germline V CDR1 and CDR2: SGHRS, YFSETQ. The DNA for the CDR3 is TGCGCCAGCAGCTTGGCCCAGGGACTACGCAATTCACCCCTCCACTGT. This encodes CASSLAQGLRNSPLHC.

The chain uses TRBV18 and TRBJ2-3; 10 bases map to TRBD2. Trimming cost V 1 base and J 5 bases; bases outside gene matches: 6. CDR3 length: 16 amino acids. Germline V gene sequence: CDR1 KGHSH, CDR2 LQKENI. In DNA, the CDR3 is TGTGCCAGCTCACCACGGAGACTAGCGGGTGGAGATACGCAGTATTTT. Its translation: CASSPRRLAGGDTQYF. The variable domain in full, completed from reference TRBV18 and TRBJ2-3, reads NAGVMQNPRHLVRRRGQEARLRCSPMKGHSHVYWYRQLPEEGLKFMVYLQKENIIDESGMPKERFSAEFPKEGPSILRIQQVVRGDSAAYFCASSPRRLAGGDTQYFGPGTRLTVL.

This clonotype was picked up many times. The chain combines TRBV28 with TRBJ2-2, with D possibly being TRBD2 (6 bases). Germline CDR1 is MDHEN and CDR2 is SYDVKM. The CDR3 length is 15 residues. V dropped 5 bases and J dropped 2 bases, with 12 bases sitting between them. Here the CDR3 reads CASSGGQFNTGELFF. CDR3 DNA sequence: TGTGCCAGCAGTGGAGGGCAGTTTAACACCGGGGAGCTGTTTTTT. Variable domain in full (rest from reference TRBV28 and TRBJ2-2): DVKVTQSSRYLVKRTGEKVFLECVQDMDHENMFWYRQDPGLGLRLIYFSYDVKMKEKGDIPEGYSVSREKKERFSLILESASTNQTSMYLCASSGGQFNTGELFFGEGSRLTVL.